Detailed here is one TCR beta chain. Reverse transcription of roughly 0.45 to 1 ug RNA was performed with random hexamers. It was immunoSEQ multiplex PCR that amplified TCR beta CDR3 across 54 Vbeta and 13 Jbeta. MiXCR, run by TCRdb on the immunoSEQ multiplex PCR reads, gives a single entry per CDR3 protein. The data show around 300,000 distinct CDR3 sequences, approximately 85% seen once. The CDR3 has 15 residues. Germline CDR1 and CDR2: SGHAT and FQNNGV. The V segment lost 4 bases and the J segment 0 bases; nucleotides outside the gene matches: 5. This entry is derived from a study of CD8 T cells in Susac syndrome. Sequencing of TCR beta covered CD8+ and CD4+ T cells obtained from blood.

This rearrangement joins TRBV11-2 to TRBJ2-7, with 8 bases identical to TRBD1. Material: CD8+ T cells from PBMCs. The sequence derives from a human donor with multiple sclerosis. CDR3 region: CASSYDRGFSYEQYF. In nucleotides, the CDR3 is TGTGCCAGCAGCTACGACAGGGGTTTCTCCTACGAGCAGTACTTC.